This T cell receptor (beta chain) originates from a study of blood T cells in healthy people across ages. Through a sample-barcoded 5' primer and a J-beta primer mix, a second PCR was run for about 7 to 12 cycles. Every sample gave at least 3 million paired-end reads containing CDR3. TCRdb used MiXCR to reprocess the 5' RACE reads, holding one entry per CDR3 protein. The data contain some 670,000 distinct CDR3 sequences, 40% to 65% of them singletons. A remark on this clonotype: The target antigen is unknown.

Study findings and constraints: Investigators viewed diversity estimates from one million T cells as underestimates, the study reported. Aged donors had fewer naive CD4+ cells and lower diversity than long-lived donors.

From germline, CDR1 is LNHNV and CDR2 YYDKDF (reference sequence). This CDR3 contains 13 residues. The V gene lost 5 bases and the J gene lost 6 bases, with 13 bases spanning the gap. The source of this sequence is a woman of 80 years or more in good health. The sequenced material came from blood. V and J are TRBV15 and TRBJ1-2; tentative D call: TRBD1 (5 bases). CDR3 loop: CATSGEEGDGYTF. The CDR3 DNA sequence: TGTGCCACCAGCGGTGAAGAAGGGGATGGCTACACCTTC.